This T cell receptor beta chain was found in a study of T cells in localized non-small cell lung cancer. The study, taken as a whole, reports: Clonality peaked in uninvolved adjacent lung rather than tumor.

TCRdb's copy holds only in-frame clones and misses some; the assay was immunoSEQ multiplex PCR. In the table there are some 2,400 clones, around 18% of which are singletons. This clone was found many times. What it recognizes is unknown. This sequence was found in a man aged 40-75 years with stage I squamous cell lung carcinoma. Source: normal lung tissue next to the tumor, taken before any cancer treatment.

In nucleotides, the CDR3 is TGTGCCAGCAGCTTAGATTCAGGGAACTATGGCTACACCTTC. Its protein product is CASSLDSGNYGYTF. The chain combines TRBV11-3 with TRBJ1-2, with D perhaps TRBD1 (5 bases). The germline V gene encodes CDR1 SGHNT and CDR2 YENEEA. V lost 0 bases, J lost 2 bases, and 7 bases lay in between. The length of the CDR3 is 14 residues.